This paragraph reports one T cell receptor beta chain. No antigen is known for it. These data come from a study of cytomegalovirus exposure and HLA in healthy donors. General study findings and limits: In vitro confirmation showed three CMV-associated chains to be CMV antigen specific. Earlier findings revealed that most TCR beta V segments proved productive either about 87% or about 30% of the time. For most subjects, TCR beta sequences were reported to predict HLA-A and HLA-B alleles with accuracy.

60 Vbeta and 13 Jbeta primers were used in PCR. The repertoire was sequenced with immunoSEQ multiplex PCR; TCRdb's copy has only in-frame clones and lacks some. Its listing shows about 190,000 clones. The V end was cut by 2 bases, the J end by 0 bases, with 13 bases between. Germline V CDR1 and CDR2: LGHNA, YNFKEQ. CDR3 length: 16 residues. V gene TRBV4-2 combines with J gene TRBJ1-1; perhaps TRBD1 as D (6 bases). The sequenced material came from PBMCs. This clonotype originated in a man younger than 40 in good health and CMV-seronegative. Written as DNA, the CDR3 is TGTGCCAGCAGCCAATCGCCAGGGGTTATGAACACTGAAGCTTTCTTT. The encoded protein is CASSQSPGVMNTEAFF.